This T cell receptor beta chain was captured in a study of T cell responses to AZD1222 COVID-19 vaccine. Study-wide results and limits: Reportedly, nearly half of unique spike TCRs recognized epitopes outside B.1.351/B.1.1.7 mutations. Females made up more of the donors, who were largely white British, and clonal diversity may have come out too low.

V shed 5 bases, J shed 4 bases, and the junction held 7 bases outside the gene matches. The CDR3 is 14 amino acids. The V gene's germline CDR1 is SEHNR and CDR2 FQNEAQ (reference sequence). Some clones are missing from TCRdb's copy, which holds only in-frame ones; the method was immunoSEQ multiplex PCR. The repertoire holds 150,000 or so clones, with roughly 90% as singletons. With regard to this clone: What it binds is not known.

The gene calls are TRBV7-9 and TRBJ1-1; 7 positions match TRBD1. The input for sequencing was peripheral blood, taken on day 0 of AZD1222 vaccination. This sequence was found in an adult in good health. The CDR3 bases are TGTGCCAGCAGCCCCCACAGGGGAGGCACTGAAGCTTTCTTT. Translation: CASSPHRGGTEAFF.